The 3 T cell receptor beta chains presented below share a single source sample, sequenced in a study of blood T cell repertoires in COVID-19. Generated by immunoSEQ multiplex PCR, the TCRdb table keeps only in-frame clones and is missing some. The sample includes about 210,000 clones, around 82% of them seen just once. The sequenced sample was peripheral blood. The receptors come from a woman in her 70s with acute or convalescent COVID-19.

This chain links TRBV11-2 with TRBJ2-5, with TRBD1 identical over 11 bases. Per germline, CDR1 SGHAT and CDR2 FQNNGV. The length of the CDR3 is 14 residues. V gave up 5 bases and J gave up 4 bases; unmatched junction bases: 3. In DNA, the CDR3 is TGTGCCAGCAGCCCGGACAGGGGGCGAGAGACCCAGTACTTC. Translation gives CASSPDRGRETQYF.

V is TRBV6-5 and J is TRBJ2-3; tentatively, D is TRBD2 (6 bases). Looked up from germline, CDR1 is MNHEY and CDR2 is SVGAGI. This CDR3 is built from 15 residues. V lost 10 bases, J lost 2 bases, and 19 bases lay in between. The CDR3 bases are TGTGCCACCACAATAGAGGCGGGGTCCACAGATACGCAGTATTTT. Translating gives CATTIEAGSTDTQYF.

V is TRBV2 and J is TRBJ2-6; D remains unclear. Germline CDR1 and CDR2: SNHLY and FYNNEI. V lost 2 bases and J 1 base, leaving 6 bases between the germline ends. The CDR3 has 15 residues. CDR3 DNA sequence: TGTGCCAGCAGTGAATTTCGTTCTGGGGCCAACGTCCTGACTTTC. Its protein is CASSEFRSGANVLTF.